This T cell receptor beta chain was captured in a study of Graves' ophthalmopathy and Graves' hyperthyroidism. For repertoire sequencing, the TCR beta CDR3 regions were amplified from RNA transcripts. Second-round multiplex PCR came after first-round RT-PCR with HTBI primers. From the multiplex PCR reads, TCRdb called clonotypes with MiXCR, one entry per CDR3 protein. Of some 520,000 distinct CDR3 sequences detected, about an eighth appear once; the ten largest clones hold over 8%. Certain patients were not enrolled. These were patients with other autoimmune diseases, uncontrolled infections, pregnancy or lactation. In germline, CDR1 is MGHRA, CDR2 YSYEKL. This CDR3 is built from 17 residues. V shed 0 bases and J 2 bases; nucleotides not matched to a gene: 8.

The TCR sequence derives from a woman aged 25 to 39 with Graves' ophthalmopathy. Sequenced material: blood. This rearrangement joins TRBV4-1 to TRBJ2-3, with 7 bases identical to TRBD2. The CDR3: CASSQDHQAGTTDTQYF. CDR3 nucleotide sequence: TGCGCCAGCAGCCAAGACCATCAAGCGGGGACCACAGATACGCAGTATTTT.